One T cell receptor (beta chain) is described in this entry. Its antigen is not yet known. Base qualities are not recorded, but no much larger clone differs from it by a single base. TCR beta CDR3 regions were amplified from RNA transcripts. For the first round of RT-PCR on the TCR CDR3, the HTBI primer set was used together with the Qiagen OneStep RT-PCR kit. Libraries were constructed in a second round of multiplex PCR, after which size selection and purification were carried out. Sequencing of the libraries was done on an Illumina HiSeq2000 using paired-end 100 bp reads. In the authors' own workflow: Raw data were processed with SOAPnuke, discarding reads with adapters, uncalled bases, mean Phred below 15, or no exact constant-primer or identifier match. COPE v1.2.5 was used to merge high-quality paired reads, and clonotypes were defined as unique nucleotide sequences. Clonotypes were aligned to IMGT TRBV, TRBD and TRBJ reference segments using MiTCR v1.1. Only V-J combinations with frequency above 0.0001, covering about 99% of repertoires, were analysed. The TCS score was defined as the ratio of F50 (clonal expansion) to E x V (chaos), calculated using BLOSUM62-based TCRdist between CDR3 peptides within each V-J. Welch's t-statistics and random forest reduced roughly 530 V-J features to fewer than 15, which were used in a naive Bayes classifier (R e1071). TCRdb's own reprocessing of the public reads used fastp at Q25 and MiXCR and kept productive beta chains. Rows with one shared CDR3 protein collapse into an entry with the most common genes and DNA. What appears here as the V and J calls and clone size reflects TCRdb's work, not the paper's. In all, the sample holds hundreds of thousands of distinct CDR3 sequences, and more than 11% of those were seen once. Together, the top ten hold 5% to 7% of the sample.

The data were taken from a study of T cells in Graves' hyperthyroidism and ophthalmopathy (dated by TCRdb to the late 2010s). Concerning the study at large: Peripheral blood was collected at initial diagnosis, before any treatment. Whether ophthalmopathy could be predicted prospectively was tested in an independent validation cohort made up of roughly 20 hyperthyroidism patients plus 17 patients who later progressed to ophthalmopathy. In addition, the study compared T-cell repertoires in thyroid tissue and in blood from about six Graves' hyperthyroidism patients. The 95 to 100 discovery patients were divided at random into training and test sets in a 7:3 ratio. To identify TCR V-J signatures that set the groups apart, the researchers used a discovery cohort of about a hundred patients, made up of under 50 with Graves' ophthalmopathy and some 55 with stable Graves' hyperthyroidism. TCR Vbeta CDR3 sequencing of roughly 140 peripheral blood samples (43 ophthalmopathy, 75 to 85 hyperthyroidism and some 17 progressor patients) is reported in the paper. After blood sampling, hyperthyroidism patients were treated with methimazole at a starting dose of 30 mg daily, and ophthalmopathy patients were treated with high-dose intravenous methylprednisolone. Here is what the overall study found, with its caveats: No statistical method was used to fix the sample size in advance, and group allocation was not hidden from the investigators. In validation, progression to ophthalmopathy was predicted by the model with nearly 71% sensitivity and nearly 75% specificity, a median of 6.5 months before onset. Ophthalmopathy was separated from stable hyperthyroidism by a 13 V-J signature model, with around 90% sensitivity and about 84% specificity obtained in cross-validation and 80%/75% obtained in testing. Most expanded thyroid clonotypes (frequency above 0.001) were also detected in blood, suggesting blood repertoires may reflect thyroid immune responses.

Hyperthyroidism patients were aged 18 to 65 years and newly diagnosed, with disease duration of less than 2 months. Patients with uncontrolled infections, other autoimmune diseases, pregnancy or lactation were excluded. Clinical symptoms, serum thyroxine and TRAb, thyroid ultrasound, and orbital computed tomography formed the basis for the diagnoses. For progressor patients, blood was drawn at the first diagnosis of hyperthyroidism, before any ophthalmopathy symptoms had appeared. PBMCs were separated from 8 to 10 ml of fresh peripheral blood using Ficoll-Paque density gradient centrifugation. Progressor patients were initially diagnosed with Graves' hyperthyroidism and developed ophthalmopathy during follow-up. Trizol reagent was used to extract total RNA, and RNA quality was then checked on an Agilent 2100 Bioanalyzer. The sequenced sample consisted of blood. The sequence derives from a woman in her twenties or thirties with Graves' hyperthyroidism that later progressed to Graves' ophthalmopathy.

This receptor carries the CDR3 CASRRVSDTQYF. The DNA sequence is given as TGTGCCAGCAGGCGGGTGTCAGATACGCAGTATTTT. The chain is assembled from TRBV11-2 and TRBJ2-3; TRBD2 could be the D gene, as 5 bases match. Including the terminal cysteine and phenylalanine, the CDR3 comprises 12 residues. Only the CDR3 DNA is retained, 36 bases long and in frame from the first base. Looking up the germline V gene yields CDR1 SGHAT and CDR2 FQNNGV. A distance of 8 bases separates the germline ends of V and J, which lose 6 bases and 4 bases respectively.